The T cell receptor beta chain under discussion was sequenced for a study of T-cell reconstitution after alpha-beta-depleted transplantation in children. Broader study findings: Surviving recipient T cells and intrathymic progenitors accounted for some patients' high TCRbeta diversity at day 60. Expanded clones from the graft, numbering several hundred, reportedly supplied alpha-beta T cells about two months after transplant. By one year post-transplant, T-cell counts and diversity largely arose from T cells that were newly produced.

This clonotype was detected many times. As yet, its antigen is unknown. A TCRbeta library incorporating unique molecular identifiers was prepared. One entry per CDR3 protein results from TCRdb running MiXCR on the PCR reads. This table has about 830,000 distinct CDR3 sequences, roughly 16% appearing once. The specimen was PBMCs, mostly from graft donor cells, collected 360 days after TCRalphabeta/CD19-depleted stem cell transplant. This clonotype was sampled from a male patient under 18 who had a stem cell transplant for acute lymphoblastic leukemia, so the T cells may come from the graft donor.

The CDR3 is CASSLGGFTDTQYF. The CDR3 nucleotides read TGCGCCAGCAGCCTCGGCGGGTTTACAGATACGCAGTATTTT. The chain combines TRBV4-1 with TRBJ2-3; D may be TRBD2 (5 bases). This CDR3 comprises 14 residues. Germline V gene lookup returns CDR1 MGHRA and CDR2 YSYEKL. V dropped 4 bases and J dropped 3 bases, with 11 bases sitting between them.